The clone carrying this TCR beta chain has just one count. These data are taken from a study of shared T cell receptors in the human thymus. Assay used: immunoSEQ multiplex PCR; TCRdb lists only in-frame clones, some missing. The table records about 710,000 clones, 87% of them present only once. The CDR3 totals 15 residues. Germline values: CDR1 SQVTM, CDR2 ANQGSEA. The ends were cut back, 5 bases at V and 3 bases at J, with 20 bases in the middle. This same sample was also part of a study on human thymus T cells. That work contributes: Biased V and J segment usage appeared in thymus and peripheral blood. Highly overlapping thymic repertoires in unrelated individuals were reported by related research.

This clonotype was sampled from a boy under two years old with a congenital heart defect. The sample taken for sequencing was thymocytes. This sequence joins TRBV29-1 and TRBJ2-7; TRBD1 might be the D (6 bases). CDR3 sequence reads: CSVLPGHQRSYEQYF. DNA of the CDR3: TGCAGCGTTTTACCGGGACACCAACGGAGCTACGAGCAGTACTTC.